One and the same sample provided the 27 T cell receptor beta chains below, sequenced in a study of beta chain features in type 1 diabetes. Every isolated RNA sample was fully reverse transcribed, so sequencing captured expressed TCRB transcripts. Produced via immunoSEQ multiplex PCR; TCRdb's table is partial and in-frame only. The repertoire consists of fewer than 650,000 clones, with around a sixth occurring once and the leading ten covering around 0.1%. Sequenced input: naive CD4+ T cells from blood. Source of these receptors: a man aged 18 to 35 in good health.

This clone was recorded a few times. V and J are TRBV9 and TRBJ2-3; 8 bases line up with TRBD2. Unmatched junction bases numbered 5, after V lost 1 base and J lost 4 bases. This CDR3 comprises 15 residues. CDR1 is SGDLS, CDR2 YYNGEE, per germline. For the CDR3, the DNA is TGTGCCAGCAGCGTATCAGCGGGGGCTTCAGATACGCAGTATTTT. Translation: CASSVSAGASDTQYF.

This clone was observed a few times. This chain joins TRBV11-2 and TRBJ2-5; D not certain. The CDR3 runs to 11 residues. The V end was cut by 5 bases, the J end by 4 bases, with 5 bases between. CDR1 SGHAT and CDR2 FQNNGV come from the germline V gene. This CDR3 is CASSAGETQYF. CDR3 coding DNA: TGTGCCAGCAGCGCTGGAGAGACCCAGTACTTC.

The CDR3 spells CASSPLGGAGYTF. The CDR3 DNA reads TGTGCCAGCAGTCCCCTAGGGGGCGCTGGCTACACCTTC. The chain employs TRBV25-1 and TRBJ1-2; 7 bases match TRBD1. J gave up 7 bases and V 5 bases, and 7 bases lay outside the gene matches. The CDR3 length is 13 residues. Germline lookup yields CDR1 MGHDK and CDR2 SYGVNS.

This clone was counted between two and nine times. This chain links TRBV6-6 with TRBJ2-7, with 11 bases identical to TRBD2. Germline CDR1 is MNHNY and CDR2 is SVGAGI (reference sequence). There are 16 residues in the CDR3. Losses at the gene ends were 4 bases for V and 3 bases for J; bases not matched to a gene: 8. CDR3 residues: CASSSPLTSGIYEQYF. The CDR3, as DNA: TGTGCCAGCAGTTCCCCTCTGACTAGCGGGATCTACGAGCAGTACTTC.

This clone was seen a few times. This chain joins TRBV25-1 and TRBJ1-1; 10 bases match TRBD1. After removal of 7 bases from V and 0 bases from J, the junction contained 5 bases not matched to a gene. The length of the CDR3 is 15 residues. Germline CDR1 and CDR2: MGHDK and SYGVNS. The CDR3 coding sequence is TGTGCCAGCATTCGGACAGGGGGAATGAACACTGAAGCTTTCTTT. Translating it yields CASIRTGGMNTEAFF.

The chain has TRBV11-1 and TRBJ1-1; D is unresolved. V was clipped by 5 bases and J by 0 bases, with 4 bases between them. The germline CDR1 and CDR2 sequences are SGHAT and FQDESV (reference sequence). The CDR3 totals 12 residues. CDR3 amino acids: CASSLMNTEAFF. The CDR3 DNA is TGTGCCAGCAGCCTGATGAACACTGAAGCTTTCTTT.

The chain uses TRBV25-1 and TRBJ1-1, with TRBD1 as a possible D gene (6 bases). Germline V gives CDR1 MGHDK, CDR2 SYGVNS. This CDR3 spans 14 amino acids. V was cut by 1 base and J by 7 bases, with 13 bases left in between. The DNA for the CDR3 is TGTGCCAGCAGTGAATCTGGGGGGCTGGGTGAAGCTTTCTTT. This sequence encodes CASSESGGLGEAFF.

Only a few counts were recorded for this clone. This sequence joins TRBV28 and TRBJ1-2; a weak D match, TRBD1 (6 bases). Trimming shortened V by 6 bases and J by 8 bases, and 16 bases separated the two germline ends. CDR1 and CDR2 (germline): MDHEN, SYDVKM. CDR3 length: 13 amino acids. CDR3 loop: CASSVPGERGYTF. Here the CDR3 DNA reads TGTGCCAGCAGCGTCCCAGGGGAGCGGGGCTACACCTTC.

The rearrangement joins TRBV7-2 to TRBJ1-2; no clear D. The CDR3 totals 16 residues. Germline CDR1 is SGHTA and CDR2 is FQGNSA. Trimming left V 2 bases short and J 2 bases short, with 15 bases between. CDR3 residues: CASSLLAHPGNYGYTF. CDR3 sequence (DNA): TGTGCCAGCAGCTTATTGGCGCACCCGGGGAACTATGGCTACACCTTC.

This clone has a handful of counts. V and J are TRBV25-1 and TRBJ1-2, with no clear D. This CDR3 spans 12 amino acids. The V end lost 7 bases, the J end lost 4 bases, and 10 bases lay between the germline ends. Germline V gives CDR1 MGHDK, CDR2 SYGVNS. Written as DNA, the CDR3 is TGTGCCAGCATGGTCGCGAGCTATGGCTACACCTTC. Its translation: CASMVASYGYTF.

The chain carries TRBV4-3 and TRBJ2-1; D is unresolved. CDR3 length equals 15 residues. Germline V CDR1 and CDR2: LGHNA, YSLEER. V dropped 0 bases and J dropped 4 bases, with 10 bases sitting between them. The CDR3 loop reads CASSQEKRIYNEQFF. As DNA, the CDR3 is TGCGCCAGCAGCCAAGAAAAACGGATTTACAATGAGCAGTTCTTC.

This clone was detected only a few times. This chain uses TRBV9 with TRBJ2-1; 7 bases match TRBD2. The V segment lost 2 bases and the J segment 5 bases; nucleotides outside the gene matches: 7. Germline values: CDR1 SGDLS, CDR2 YYNGEE. This CDR3 has 15 amino acids. The CDR3 DNA reads as TGTGCCAGCAGCGTGGGCGGGAGAAATGACAATGAGCAGTTCTTC. Protein: CASSVGGRNDNEQFF.

This sequence joins TRBV11-2 and TRBJ2-5; 7 bases agree with TRBD1. The CDR3 is 16 residues long. Looked up from germline, CDR1 is SGHAT and CDR2 is FQNNGV. V lost 5 bases, J lost 9 bases, and 18 bases stayed unmatched. CDR3 amino acids: CASSQPGQRVQWAQYF. The CDR3, as DNA: TGTGCCAGCAGCCAACCGGGACAGCGAGTCCAATGGGCCCAGTACTTC.

The chain recombines TRBV18 with TRBJ2-1; D is possibly TRBD1 (6 bases). The CDR3 is 16 residues long. Looked up from germline, CDR1 is KGHSH and CDR2 is LQKENI. The ends were cut back, 2 bases at V and 4 bases at J, with 15 bases in the middle. CDR3 coding DNA: TGTGCCAGCTCACCAGTCAGGGACACCTCTTACAATGAGCAGTTCTTC. Translated, it gives CASSPVRDTSYNEQFF.

V gene TRBV13 combines with J gene TRBJ1-4; 11 bases agree with TRBD1. With V trimmed by 6 bases and J by 8 bases, 8 bases remained unmatched. CDR3 length: 15 amino acids. The germline CDR1 and CDR2 sequences are PRHDT and FYEKMQ (reference sequence). In DNA form, the CDR3 reads TGTGCCAGCAGGAGGACAGGGGGCGGATTCGAAAAACTGTTTTTT. Amino acids: CASRRTGGGFEKLFF. The whole variable domain, filled in from reference TRBV13 and TRBJ1-4, reads AAGVIQSPRHLIKEKRETATLKCYPIPRHDTVYWYQQGPGQDPQFLISFYEKMQSDKGSIPDRFSAQQFSDYHSELNMSSLELGDSALYFCASRRTGGGFEKLFFGSGTQLSVL.

This chain uses TRBV18 with TRBJ2-1, with 8 bases lining up with TRBD2. CDR1 is KGHSH, CDR2 LQKENI, per germline. V was pared by 1 base and J by 10 bases, with 12 bases of the junction left unmatched. CDR3 length: 16 residues. The CDR3 spells CASSPLSASGFQEQFF. As DNA, the CDR3 is TGTGCCAGCTCACCACTTAGCGCTAGCGGGTTCCAAGAGCAGTTCTTC.

On this clone: The sample has other DNA sequences that encode this CDR3 too. The V gene is TRBV9, the J gene TRBJ2-1; 7 positions agree with TRBD2. Germline lookup yields CDR1 SGDLS and CDR2 YYNGEE. The CDR3 has 15 amino acids. J gave up 0 bases and V 3 bases, and 3 bases lay outside the gene matches. The CDR3 loop reads CASSAGTTSYNEQFF. The CDR3 DNA is TGTGCCAGCAGCGCCGGGACTACCTCCTACAATGAGCAGTTCTTC.

In its sample, this clone was seen a few times. The chain joins TRBV20-1 to TRBJ1-1; D not certain. Germline V CDR1 and CDR2: DFQATT, SNEGSKA (reference sequence). This CDR3 has 11 residues. V lost 5 bases and J lost 11, with 15 bases in between. The chain's CDR3 is CSAPDGSGAFF. The CDR3 coding sequence is TGCAGTGCTCCCGACGGGAGCGGTGCTTTCTTT.

The V call is TRBV7-9, the J call TRBJ2-5, with D unclear. The V and J ends lost 3 bases and 4 bases respectively, with 12 bases between them. The CDR3 runs 14 residues. CDR1 is SEHNR and CDR2 is FQNEAQ in the germline V gene (reference sequence). CDR3 in amino acids: CASSFSFVRETQYF. In DNA, the CDR3 is TGTGCCAGCAGCTTTAGCTTCGTCCGAGAGACCCAGTACTTC.

This sequence joins TRBV29-1 and TRBJ1-2, with D hard to call. The V gene's germline CDR1 is SQVTM and CDR2 ANQGSEA. V lost 7 bases and J lost 2, with 11 bases in between. The length of the CDR3 is 12 residues. CDR3 coding DNA: TGCAGCGGTACCACTGGGAACTATGGCTACACCTTC. Residues: CSGTTGNYGYTF.

Only a few counts were recorded for this clone. This chain joins TRBV18 and TRBJ2-2; perhaps D is TRBD1 or TRBD2 (5 bases each). CDR1 and CDR2 from the germline V gene are KGHSH and LQKENI. The CDR3 length is 14 residues. With 4 bases removed from V and 3 bases from J, the gap between germline ends came to 9 bases. The CDR3 bases are TGTGCCAGCTCACAAGGGACGGACACCGGGGAGCTGTTTTTT. Protein product: CASSQGTDTGELFF.

A remark on this clone: The identical CDR3 is also encoded by other nucleotide sequences in the sample. This rearrangement joins TRBV28 to TRBJ2-6, with D possibly being TRBD1 (6 bases). The CDR3 length is 15 residues. The V and J ends lost 4 bases and 3 bases respectively, with 10 bases between them. Germline lookup yields CDR1 MDHEN and CDR2 SYDVKM. The CDR3 spells CASSSQGSGANVLTF. DNA of the CDR3: TGTGCCAGCAGTTCACAGGGTAGTGGGGCCAACGTCCTGACTTTC.

CDR3 DNA sequence: TGCAGCGTTGAAGGGGGTCCGGGACGCACAGATACGCAGTATTTT. It translates to CSVEGGPGRTDTQYF. The chain couples TRBV29-1 to TRBJ2-3; D tentatively fits TRBD1 or TRBD2 (5 bases each). The V and J ends lost 1 base and 1 base respectively, with 12 bases between them. Looked up from germline, CDR1 is SQVTM and CDR2 is ANQGSEA. The CDR3 sequence is 15 residues long.

This clone has more than one count but fewer than ten. The rearrangement joins TRBV7-2 to TRBJ2-3; D is perhaps TRBD2 (6 bases). V dropped 5 bases and J dropped 2 bases, with 11 bases sitting between them. Germline CDR1 SGHTA, CDR2 FQGNSA. This CDR3 region has 14 residues. The CDR3 DNA reads as TGTGCCAGCAGCAGGAGGGATACCACAGATACGCAGTATTTT. Translated: CASSRRDTTDTQYF.

This clone was observed a few times. The CDR3 DNA sequence: TGTGCCAGCAGCTTAAGGAGAAACCTAGTCTATGGCTACACCTTC. Its translation is CASSLRRNLVYGYTF. This sequence joins TRBV7-9 and TRBJ1-2; D ambiguous. Trimming cost V 2 bases and J 4 bases, with 14 bases left between them. The CDR3 runs to 15 residues. Germline-derived CDR1 and CDR2 are SEHNR and FQNEAQ (reference sequence).

A few counts support this clone. The chain links TRBV28 to TRBJ2-3; no clear D gene. The CDR3 totals 14 residues. Germline-derived CDR1 and CDR2 are MDHEN and SYDVKM. Trimming pared 4 bases from V and 0 bases from J, leaving 8 bases between. The CDR3 loop reads CASSSYSSTDTQYF. The CDR3 DNA sequence: TGTGCCAGCAGTTCTTACTCGAGCACAGATACGCAGTATTTT.

This clone has a handful of counts. The chain joins TRBV28 to TRBJ2-7; tentative D call: TRBD1 (6 bases). Germline loops: CDR1 MDHEN, CDR2 SYDVKM. The CDR3 contains 15 residues. V lost 5 bases to trimming and J lost 3 bases, with 17 bases between them. This CDR3 reads CASSLGTLGSYEQYF. The CDR3, as DNA: TGTGCCAGCAGTCTAGGGACATTGGGAAGCTACGAGCAGTACTTC.